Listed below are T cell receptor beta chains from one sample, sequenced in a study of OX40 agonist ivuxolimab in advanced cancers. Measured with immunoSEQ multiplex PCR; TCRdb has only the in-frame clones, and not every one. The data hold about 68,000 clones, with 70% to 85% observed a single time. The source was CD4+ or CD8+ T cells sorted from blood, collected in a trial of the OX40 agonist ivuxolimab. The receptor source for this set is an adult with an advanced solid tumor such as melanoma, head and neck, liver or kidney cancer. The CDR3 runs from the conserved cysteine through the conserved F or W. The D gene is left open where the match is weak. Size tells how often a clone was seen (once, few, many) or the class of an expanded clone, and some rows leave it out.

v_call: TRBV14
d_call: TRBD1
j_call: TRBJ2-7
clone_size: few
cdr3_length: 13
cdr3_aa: CASRQGAGIEQYF
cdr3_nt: TGTGCCAGCAGACAGGGGGCTGGGATCGAGCAGTACTTC

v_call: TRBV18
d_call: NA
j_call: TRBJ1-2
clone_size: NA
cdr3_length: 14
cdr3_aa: CASSPGLLGYGYTF
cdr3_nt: TGTGCCAGCTCACCAGGGCTGTTGGGCTATGGCTACACCTTC

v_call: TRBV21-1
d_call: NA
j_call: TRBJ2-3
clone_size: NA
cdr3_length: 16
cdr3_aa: CASRLGGKSEADTQYF
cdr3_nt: TGTGCCAGCAGGTTGGGGGGGAAGTCTGAGGCAGATACGCAGTATTTT

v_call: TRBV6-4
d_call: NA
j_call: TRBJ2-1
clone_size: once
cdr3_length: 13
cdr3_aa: CASSVESYNEQFF
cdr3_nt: TGTGCCAGCAGCGTAGAGTCCTACAATGAGCAGTTCTTC

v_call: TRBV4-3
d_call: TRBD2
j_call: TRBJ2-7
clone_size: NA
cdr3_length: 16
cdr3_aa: CASSQDWLAGSYEQYF
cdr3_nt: TGCGCCAGCAGCCAAGATTGGCTAGCGGGTTCCTACGAGCAGTACTTC

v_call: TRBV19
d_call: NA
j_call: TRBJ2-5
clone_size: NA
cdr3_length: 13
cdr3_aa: CASRRGGGGTQYF
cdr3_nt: TGTGCCAGTAGACGTGGGGGAGGGGGGACCCAGTACTTC

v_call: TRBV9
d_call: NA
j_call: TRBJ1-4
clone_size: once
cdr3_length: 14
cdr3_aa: CASSARPGGEKLFF
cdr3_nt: TGTGCCAGCAGCGCTCGGCCTGGGGGTGAAAAACTGTTTTTT

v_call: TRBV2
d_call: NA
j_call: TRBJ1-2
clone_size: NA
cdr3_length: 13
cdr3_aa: CASSGGTGRGYTF
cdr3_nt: TGTGCCAGCAGCGGTGGAACAGGGAGGGGCTACACCTTC

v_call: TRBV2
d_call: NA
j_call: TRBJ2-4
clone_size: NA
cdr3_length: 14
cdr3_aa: CASQGNAAKNIQYF
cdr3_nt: TGTGCCAGCCAGGGGAACGCGGCCAAAAACATTCAGTACTTC

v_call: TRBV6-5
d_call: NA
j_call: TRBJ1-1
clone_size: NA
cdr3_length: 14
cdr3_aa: CASTLDRVNTEAFF
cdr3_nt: TGTGCCAGCACCCTTGACAGAGTGAACACTGAAGCTTTCTTT

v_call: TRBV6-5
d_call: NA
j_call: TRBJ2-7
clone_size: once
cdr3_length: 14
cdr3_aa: CASSYSAASYEQYF
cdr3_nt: TGTGCCAGCAGTTACTCGGCAGCCTCCTACGAGCAGTACTTC

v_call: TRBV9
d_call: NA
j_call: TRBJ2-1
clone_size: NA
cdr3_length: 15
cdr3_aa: CASSVGRVTYNEQFF
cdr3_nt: TGTGCCAGCAGCGTAGGAAGGGTAACATACAATGAGCAGTTCTTC

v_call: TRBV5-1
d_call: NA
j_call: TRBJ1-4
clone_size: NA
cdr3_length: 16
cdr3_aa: CASSFGSTTWGEKLFF
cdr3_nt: TGCGCCAGCAGCTTTGGTTCGACGACATGGGGTGAAAAACTGTTTTTT

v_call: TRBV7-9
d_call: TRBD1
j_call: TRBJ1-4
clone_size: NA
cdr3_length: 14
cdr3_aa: CASSLQGVSEKLFF
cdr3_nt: TGTGCCAGCAGCCTTCAGGGGGTCAGTGAAAAACTGTTTTTT

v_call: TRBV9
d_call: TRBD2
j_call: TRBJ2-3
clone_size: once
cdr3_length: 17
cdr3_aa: CASSVNPSGASTDTQYF
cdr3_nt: TGTGCCAGCAGCGTAAATCCCAGCGGGGCTAGCACAGATACGCAGTATTTT

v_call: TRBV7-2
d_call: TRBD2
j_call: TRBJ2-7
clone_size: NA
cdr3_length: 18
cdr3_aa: CASSSGTSGSLRRYEQYF
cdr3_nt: TGTGCCAGCAGCTCCGGGACTAGCGGGAGTCTCCGTCGCTACGAGCAGTACTTC

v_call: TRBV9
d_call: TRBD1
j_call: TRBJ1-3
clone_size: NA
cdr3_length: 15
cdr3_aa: CASSVGTGRGNTIYF
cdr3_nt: TGTGCCAGCAGCGTAGGGACAGGGCGAGGAAACACCATATATTTT

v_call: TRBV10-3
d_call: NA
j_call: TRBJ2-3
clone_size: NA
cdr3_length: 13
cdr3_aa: CAISRERTDTQYF
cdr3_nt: TGTGCCATCAGCCGGGAGCGAACAGATACGCAGTATTTT

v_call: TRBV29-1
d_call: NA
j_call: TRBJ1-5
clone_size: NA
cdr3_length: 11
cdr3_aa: CSVEKEGAQHF
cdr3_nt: TGCAGCGTTGAGAAGGAAGGGGCCCAGCATTTT

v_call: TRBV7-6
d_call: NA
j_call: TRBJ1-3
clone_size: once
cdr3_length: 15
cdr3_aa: CASSSSRDSGNTIYF
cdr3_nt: TGTGCCAGCAGCTCGAGCAGGGACTCTGGAAACACCATATATTTT

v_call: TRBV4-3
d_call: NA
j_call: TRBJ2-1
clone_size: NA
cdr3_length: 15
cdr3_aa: CASSQGQNDENEQFF
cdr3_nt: TGCGCCAGCAGCCAAGGCCAGAATGACGAAAATGAGCAGTTCTTC

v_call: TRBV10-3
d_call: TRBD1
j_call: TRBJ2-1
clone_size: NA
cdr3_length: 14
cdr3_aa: CAIGGQGSYNEQFF
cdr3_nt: TGTGCCATTGGTGGACAGGGCTCCTACAATGAGCAGTTCTTC

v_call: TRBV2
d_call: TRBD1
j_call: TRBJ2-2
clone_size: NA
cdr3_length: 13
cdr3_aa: CASLGQGTGELFF
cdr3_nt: TGTGCCAGCCTTGGACAGGGAACCGGGGAGCTGTTTTTT

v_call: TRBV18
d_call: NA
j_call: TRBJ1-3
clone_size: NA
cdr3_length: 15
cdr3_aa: CASSPDTEPGNTIYF
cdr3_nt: TGTGCCAGCTCACCAGACACCGAACCTGGAAACACCATATATTTT

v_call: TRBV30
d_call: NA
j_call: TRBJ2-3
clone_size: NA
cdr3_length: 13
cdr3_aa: CAWSFGGTDTQYF
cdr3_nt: TGTGCCTGGAGTTTCGGCGGCACAGATACGCAGTATTTT

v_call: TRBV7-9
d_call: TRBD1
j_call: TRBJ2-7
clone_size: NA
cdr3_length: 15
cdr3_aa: CASSYTGGESYEQYF
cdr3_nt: TGTGCCAGCAGCTACACAGGGGGCGAGTCCTACGAGCAGTACTTC

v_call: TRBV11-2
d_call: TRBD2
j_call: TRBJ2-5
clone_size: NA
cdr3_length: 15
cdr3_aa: CASSLTSGSQETQYF
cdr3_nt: TGTGCCAGCAGCTTAACTAGCGGGAGTCAAGAGACCCAGTACTTC

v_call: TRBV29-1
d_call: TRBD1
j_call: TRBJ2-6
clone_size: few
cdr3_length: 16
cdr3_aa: CSVDGTGGYGANVLTF
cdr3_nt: TGCAGCGTTGATGGGACAGGGGGCTATGGGGCCAACGTCCTGACTTTC

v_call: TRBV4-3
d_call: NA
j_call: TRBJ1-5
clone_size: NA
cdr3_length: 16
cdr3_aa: CASSQDPRGANQPQHF
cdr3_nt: TGCGCCAGCAGCCAAGACCCCAGGGGAGCCAATCAGCCCCAGCATTTT

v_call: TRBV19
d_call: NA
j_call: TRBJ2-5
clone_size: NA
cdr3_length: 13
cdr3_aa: CASSARDIETQYF
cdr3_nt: TGTGCCAGTAGTGCCCGGGACATAGAGACCCAGTACTTC

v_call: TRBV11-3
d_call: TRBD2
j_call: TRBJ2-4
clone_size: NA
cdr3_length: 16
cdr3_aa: CASSFGTSGSGNIQYF
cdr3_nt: TGTGCCAGCAGCTTTGGGACTAGCGGGAGTGGGAACATTCAGTACTTC

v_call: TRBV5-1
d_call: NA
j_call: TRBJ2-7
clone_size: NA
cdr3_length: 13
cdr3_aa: CASSLEWTYEQYF
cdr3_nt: TGCGCCAGCAGCTTGGAGTGGACCTACGAGCAGTACTTC

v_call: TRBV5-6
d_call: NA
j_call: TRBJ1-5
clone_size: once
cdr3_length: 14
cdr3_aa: CASSLSVTAQPQHF
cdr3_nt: TGTGCCAGCAGCTTGTCCGTGACAGCCCAGCCCCAGCATTTT

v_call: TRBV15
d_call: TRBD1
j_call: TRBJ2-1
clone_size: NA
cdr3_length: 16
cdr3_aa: CATSRAGQGGYNEQFF
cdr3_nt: TGTGCCACCAGCAGGGCCGGACAGGGGGGGTACAATGAGCAGTTCTTC

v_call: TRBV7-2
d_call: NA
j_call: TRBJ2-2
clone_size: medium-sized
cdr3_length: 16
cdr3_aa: CASSFAGLQNTGELFF
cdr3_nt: TGTGCCAGCAGCTTCGCGGGACTCCAGAACACCGGGGAGCTGTTTTTT

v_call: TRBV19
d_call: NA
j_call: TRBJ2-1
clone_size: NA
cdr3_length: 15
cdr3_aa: CASSRLVHTYNEQFF
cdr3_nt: TGTGCCAGTAGTCGACTAGTTCACACCTACAATGAGCAGTTCTTC

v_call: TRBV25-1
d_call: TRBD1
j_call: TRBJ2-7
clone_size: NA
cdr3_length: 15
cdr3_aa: CASSDPLQGLGEQYF
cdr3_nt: TGTGCCAGCAGTGATCCTTTACAGGGGTTGGGTGAGCAGTACTTC

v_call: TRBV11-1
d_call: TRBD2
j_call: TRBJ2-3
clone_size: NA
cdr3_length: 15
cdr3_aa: CASSTAGGYTDTQYF
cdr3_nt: TGTGCCAGCAGCACAGCGGGAGGCTACACAGATACGCAGTATTTT

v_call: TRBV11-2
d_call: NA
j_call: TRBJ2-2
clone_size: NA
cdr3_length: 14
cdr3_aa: CASSFMNGAGELFF
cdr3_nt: TGTGCCAGCAGTTTCATGAATGGGGCCGGGGAGCTGTTTTTT

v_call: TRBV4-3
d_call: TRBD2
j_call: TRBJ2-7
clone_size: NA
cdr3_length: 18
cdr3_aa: CASSQAGGGDIDAYEQYF
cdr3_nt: TGCGCCAGCAGCCAAGCCGGCGGGGGAGACATAGACGCCTACGAGCAGTACTTC

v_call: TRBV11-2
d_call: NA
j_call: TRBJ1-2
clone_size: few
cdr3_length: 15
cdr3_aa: CASSLDPRGLYGYTF
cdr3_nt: TGTGCCAGCAGCTTAGATCCAAGGGGCCTCTATGGCTACACCTTC

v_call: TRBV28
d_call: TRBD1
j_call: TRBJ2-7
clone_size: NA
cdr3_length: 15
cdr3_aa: CASSGVRDRAYEQYF
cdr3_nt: TGTGCCAGCAGTGGAGTCCGGGACAGGGCTTACGAGCAGTACTTC

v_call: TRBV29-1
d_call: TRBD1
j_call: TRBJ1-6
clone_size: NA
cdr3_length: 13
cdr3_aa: CSVGDRTNSPLHF
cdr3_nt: TGCAGCGTGGGGGACAGGACTAATTCACCCCTCCACTTT

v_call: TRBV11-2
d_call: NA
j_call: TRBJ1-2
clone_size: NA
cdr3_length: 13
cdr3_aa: CASSLEFSGGYTF
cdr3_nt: TGTGCCAGCAGCTTAGAATTCTCCGGGGGCTACACCTTC

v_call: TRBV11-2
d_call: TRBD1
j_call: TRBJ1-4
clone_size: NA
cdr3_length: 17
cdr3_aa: CASSSYRGTSTNEKLFF
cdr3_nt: TGTGCCAGCAGCTCGTACAGGGGGACCTCAACTAATGAAAAACTGTTTTTT

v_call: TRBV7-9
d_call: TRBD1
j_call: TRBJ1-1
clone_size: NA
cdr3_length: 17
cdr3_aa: CASSSETGDELNTEAFF
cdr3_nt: TGTGCCAGCAGCTCAGAGACAGGGGACGAGTTGAACACTGAAGCTTTCTTT

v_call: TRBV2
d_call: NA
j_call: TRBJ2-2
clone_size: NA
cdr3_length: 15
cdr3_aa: CASSTTGANTGELFF
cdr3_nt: TGTGCCAGCAGTACCACAGGCGCTAACACCGGGGAGCTGTTTTTT

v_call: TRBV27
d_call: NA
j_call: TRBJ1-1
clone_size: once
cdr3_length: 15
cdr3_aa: CASSPLAGANTEAFF
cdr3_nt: TGTGCCAGCAGCCCCCTGGCGGGCGCGAACACTGAAGCTTTCTTT